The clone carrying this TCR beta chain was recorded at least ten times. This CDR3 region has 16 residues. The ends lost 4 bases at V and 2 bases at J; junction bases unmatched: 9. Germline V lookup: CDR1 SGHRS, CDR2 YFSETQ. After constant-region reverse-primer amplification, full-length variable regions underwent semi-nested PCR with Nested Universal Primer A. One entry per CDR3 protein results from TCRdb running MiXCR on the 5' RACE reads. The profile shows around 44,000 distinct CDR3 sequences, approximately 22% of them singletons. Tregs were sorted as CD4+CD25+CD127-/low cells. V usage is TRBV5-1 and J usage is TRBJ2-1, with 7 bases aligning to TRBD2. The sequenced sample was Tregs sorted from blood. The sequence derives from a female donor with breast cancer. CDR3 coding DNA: TGCGCCAGCAGCCCGGGTCATAGCGGGCCCTACAATGAGCAGTTCTTC. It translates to CASSPGHSGPYNEQFF.